This passage covers 10 T cell receptor beta chains from one sample sequenced in a study of regulatory T cells in long-lasting Graves disease. Arm-PCR of CDR3 regions and iRepertoire HTBI primers were the basis on which TCR beta libraries were built. TCRdb processed the multiplex PCR reads anew with MiXCR; each CDR3 protein has one entry. This table holds around 420,000 distinct CDR3 sequences, less than 20% found once. Time point here: newly diagnosed GD, antithyroid drugs for less than 3 months. RNA from PBMCs was the source of the TCR library. The specimen comprised peripheral blood mononuclear cells (PBMCs), sampled at new diagnosis, from a patient treated with antithyroid drugs. These receptors were obtained from a female donor with Graves disease.

This clonotype was found many times. The rearrangement links TRBV10-1 to TRBJ2-5, with 9 bases that match TRBD1. The V gene's germline CDR1 is WNHNN and CDR2 SYGVQD (reference sequence). The CDR3 contains 13 residues. Germline trimming cut 5 bases from V and 8 bases from J; bases unmatched to any gene: 6. The DNA for the CDR3 is TGCGCCAGCAGTCCTTCGACAGGGGGAACCCAGTACTTC. Protein: CASSPSTGGTQYF.

In its sample, this clonotype was seen many times. The J gene is TRBJ1-5, the V gene TRBV27, with 7 positions matching TRBD1. The CDR3 sequence is 16 residues long. After removal of 8 bases from V and 6 bases from J, the junction contained 16 bases not matched to a gene. From germline, CDR1 is MNHEY and CDR2 SMNVEV (reference sequence). CDR3 bases: TGTGCCAGCCGTCCGTTATACAGGGGAGTAAGTCAGCCCCAGCATTTT. Translation: CASRPLYRGVSQPQHF.

Turning to this clonotype: Its ends do not fully match the called genes, so a read error is possible. The V and J genes are TRBV19 and TRBJ2-2; TRBD2 might be the D (5 bases). The CDR3 spans 13 residues. CDR1 and CDR2 from the germline V gene are LNHDA and SQIVND (reference sequence). In nucleotides, the CDR3 is TGTGCCAGCCCGGACGGGTTCACCGGGGAGCTGTTTTTC. Residues: CASPDGFTGELFF.

CDR3 in DNA: TGTGCCAGCAGGCCTGAGGGAGGGCAAGAGACCCAGTACTTC. Residues: CASRPEGGQETQYF. The chain carries TRBV12-3 or TRBV12-4 and TRBJ2-5; 7 positions agree with TRBD2. V shed 6 bases, J shed 2 bases, and the junction held 6 bases outside the gene matches. The CDR3 covers 14 residues.

The chain combines TRBV27 with TRBJ2-7; the D gene could be TRBD1 or TRBD2 (5 bases each). The V gene's germline CDR1 is MNHEY and CDR2 SMNVEV (reference sequence). The CDR3 has 14 residues. Between the trimmed V and J ends, which lost 3 bases and 2 bases, there was a span of 11 bases. CDR3 residues: CASSFRDPAYEQYF. The DNA for the CDR3 is TGTGCCAGCAGTTTCCGGGACCCCGCCTACGAGCAGTACTTC.

As concerns this clonotype: Its ends do not fully match the called genes, so a read error is possible. CDR3 residues: CAGSPTGTGTEAFF. CDR3 sequence (DNA): TGTGCCGGCTCACCAACAGGGACAGGGACTGAAGCTTTCTTT. The rearrangement joins TRBV18 to TRBJ1-1; the match to TRBD1 covers 9 bases. Germline assignment: CDR1 KGHSH and CDR2 LQKENI. The CDR3 is 14 residues long.

This clonotype was counted a few times. The CDR3 reads CASSQGTTGSTEAFF. CDR3 in DNA: TGCGCCAGCAGCCAAGGGACAACAGGGAGCACTGAAGCTTTCTTT. The chain carries TRBV4-1 and TRBJ1-1; possible D gene TRBD1, 6 bases. The CDR3 totals 15 residues. Germline CDR1 MGHRA, CDR2 YSYEKL. Trimming shortened V by 1 base and J by 4 bases, and 13 bases separated the two germline ends.

This clonotype was recorded at least ten times. This sequence joins TRBV2 and TRBJ1-1; no reliable D call. This CDR3 contains 12 residues. The V end was cut by 5 bases, the J end by 7 bases, with 11 bases between. The germline CDR1 and CDR2 sequences are SNHLY and FYNNEI. The CDR3 sequence is CASSRAIVEAFF. DNA for the CDR3: TGTGCCAGCAGTCGCGCCATCGTTGAAGCTTTCTTT.

The table lists this clonotype with many counts. The CDR3 region is CASSWPGLRKTGELFF. CDR3 sequence (DNA): TGTGCCAGCAGTTGGCCGGGACTACGGAAGACCGGGGAGCTGTTTTTT. This chain uses TRBV28 with TRBJ2-2; TRBD2 matches 7 bases. The CDR3 contains 16 residues. Per germline, CDR1 MDHEN and CDR2 SYDVKM. Trimming at V came to 4 bases and at J to 5 bases, leaving 10 bases not matched to a gene. Full variable domain (remainder filled in from reference TRBV28 and TRBJ2-2): DVKVTQSSRYLVKRTGEKVFLECVQDMDHENMFWYRQDPGLGLRLIYFSYDVKMKEKGDIPEGYSVSREKKERFSLILESASTNQTSMYLCASSWPGLRKTGELFFGEGSRLTVL.

Ten or more counts support this clonotype. The V gene is TRBV7-2, the J gene TRBJ1-4, with 11 positions matching TRBD1. This CDR3 has 16 residues. V was pared by 1 base and J by 8 bases, with 6 bases of the junction left unmatched. From germline, CDR1 is SGHTA and CDR2 FQGNSA. The CDR3 here is CASSLVGTGGGEKLFF. CDR3 nucleotides: TGTGCCAGCAGCTTAGTGGGGACAGGGGGGGGGGAAAAACTGTTTTTT.